This entry is about one T cell receptor beta chain. The data derive from a study of blood T cell repertoires in COVID-19. Authors' analysis steps: How many nucleated cells were present was estimated from reference gene primer amplification. Generated by immunoSEQ multiplex PCR, the TCRdb table keeps only in-frame clones and is missing some. V and J calls and clone size are given by that table; D and trimming were obtained from the DNA. The sample shows roughly 230,000 clones, 75% to 85% of them seen only once. V lost 2 bases to trimming and J lost 5 bases; unmatched junction nucleotides: 3. CDR1 is SGHNT, CDR2 YENEEA, per germline. CDR3 size: 15 residues.

This chain joins TRBV11-3 and TRBJ2-2; 9 nucleotides align to TRBD2. The specimen was peripheral blood. This sequence was found in a human donor in a cohort sampled during active COVID-19. The CDR3 region has the DNA TGTGCCAGCAGCTTAACTAGCGGGCCTACCGGGGAGCTGTTTTTT. Translated: CASSLTSGPTGELFF.